Listed here is a single T cell receptor (beta chain). This clonotype was recorded many times. Its antigen specificity is not known. Base qualities are missing; no much larger clone stands one base away. From the cysteine through the phenylalanine, the CDR3 covers 17 amino acids. The read is trimmed to its CDR3 DNA, 51 bases read in frame from base 1. CDR1 and CDR2, per the germline V gene (reference sequence), are SGHNT and YYREEE. V ends up 4 bases short and J 0 bases short, with an unmatched junction base count of 7. The sample originates from a study of read filtering for tumor transcriptome and immune sequencing (dated by TCRdb to between 2020 and 2021). Study-wide context: The cohort had around 16 male and 14 female patients with a mean age of roughly 66 years, ranging from roughly 45 to 85. By revised international staging, 8 or 9 patients were R-ISS I, roughly 17 were R-ISS II and over five were R-ISS III. After DNase treatment, whole-transcriptome libraries were prepared using the TruSeq RNA Access Library Prep Kit. Per sample, about 4.05 to 10.27 million TCR-region mapped reads were obtained with IR-seq, compared with only roughly 80 to 1273 with RNA-seq. The study compared TCR repertoires from targeted immune repertoire sequencing and bulk whole-transcriptome sequencing run on the same bone marrow samples. A main aim was a read-filtering strategy for immune repertoire data, specifically whether clonotypes supported by a single read should be removed.

The research as a whole found: Single-read clonotypes made up roughly four fifths of clonotypes but about 3.3% of total reads in IR-seq, and about three quarters of clonotypes and roughly 48% of reads in RNA-seq. The sorted CD138-negative fraction was composed of a mixed bone marrow immune population rather than of purified T cells. Removing single-read clonotypes increased the correlation between IR-seq and RNA-seq shared clonotype proportions. IR-seq captured clonotypes at much higher depth and more reliably than RNA-seq, and smaller IR-seq throughput sufficed to identify most shared clonotypes.

Each patient had bone marrow sampled at the time of active disease. Ficoll-Hypaque density gradient centrifugation was used to isolate bone marrow mononuclear cells. To remove myeloma plasma cells, the cells were labeled with CD138 magnetic microbeads on a MACS separator, and CD138-negative cells were then collected by negative selection. Flow cytometry with CD138 antibodies on an Attune NxT was used to check how pure the isolated cells were. Total RNA was extracted using TRIzol reagent and was quantified on a NanoDrop spectrophotometer. Paired RNA-seq and IR-seq were performed on each patient's CD138-negative bone marrow sample. The Immunoverse kit was used to build TCR libraries from 400 ng RNA, with molecular barcoded adaptors covering alpha/delta and beta/gamma chains. TCR library preparation was performed with the same RNA that was used for transcriptome sequencing. Sequencing of TCR libraries was carried out on an Illumina HiSeq 4000 with 2 x 150 cycles. For the original study's pipeline: MiXCR aligned TCR reads to human V, D, J and C references and assembled the aligned reads into CDR3 clonotypes, with quality filtering and error correction included. Clonotype counts and gene usage diversity were analyzed with the tcR package in R. For inspection of raw mapping reads, RNA-seq reads were mapped by STAR aligner version 2.5.3a onto GRCh37 of the human genome. To test how sequencing depth affected the clonotypes detected, IR-seq fastq files were randomly downsampled with Seqtk 1.3. TCRdb's own reprocessing of the public reads used fastp at Q25 and MiXCR and kept productive beta chains. Every entry covers one CDR3 protein and lists the most common genes and DNA from its rows. In this record, the V and J calls reflect TCRdb's handling and not the investigators' own analysis. This sample lists around 35,000 distinct CDR3 sequences; 12% to 15% were detected once. The ten largest clonotypes hold around 37% of the sample.

Input material: a population of CD138-negative cells sorted from bone marrow. The cell subset or site label, read with the paper, signifies: bone marrow mononuclear cells depleted of CD138+ plasma/myeloma cells by negative magnetic selection. This chain is built from TRBV5-4 and TRBJ2-6; TRBD2 fits 7 bases in the junction. The sequence was obtained from a donor at least 40 years old with multiple myeloma. The CDR3 amino acid sequence is: CASSPGGGGSGANVLTF. Read as DNA, the sequence is TGTGCCAGCAGCCCGGGAGGCGGAGGCTCTGGGGCCAACGTCCTGACTTTC.